Sequencing of this T cell receptor (beta chain) was carried out in a study of siplizumab effects on memory and regulatory T cells. V lost 5 bases, J lost 7 bases, and 11 bases lay in between. The germline V gene encodes CDR1 DFQATT and CDR2 SNEGSKA (reference sequence). The CDR3 is 11 amino acids. Concerning this clone itself: Its antigen is as yet unknown.

Repertoires were generated with immunoSEQ multiplex PCR, while TCRdb's copy carries only in-frame clones and drops some. This sample carries some 100,000 clones, roughly 97% of them seen once, and the ten largest clones take around 0.03%. Broader study findings: An assignable phenotype, naive or memory, was missing from roughly 78-96% of proliferating CD4+ or CD8+ clones.

Sequencing was done on a sample of naive CD4+ T cells sorted from blood. The source is a human donor in good health. This chain links TRBV20-1 with TRBJ1-2; D gene uncertain. CDR3: CSAFQTGGYTF. CDR3 coding DNA: TGCAGTGCTTTTCAGACCGGTGGCTACACCTTC.